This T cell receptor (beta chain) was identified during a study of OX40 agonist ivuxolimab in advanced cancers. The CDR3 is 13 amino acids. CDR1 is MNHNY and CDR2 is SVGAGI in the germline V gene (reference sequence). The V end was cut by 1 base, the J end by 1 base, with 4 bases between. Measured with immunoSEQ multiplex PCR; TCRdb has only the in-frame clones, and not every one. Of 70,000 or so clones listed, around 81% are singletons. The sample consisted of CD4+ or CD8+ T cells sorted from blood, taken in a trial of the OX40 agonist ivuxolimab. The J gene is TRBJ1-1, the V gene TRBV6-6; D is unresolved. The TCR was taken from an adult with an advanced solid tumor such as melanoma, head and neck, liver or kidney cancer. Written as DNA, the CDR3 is TGTGCCAGCAGTTACTTCCCGAACACTGAAGCTTTCTTT. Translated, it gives CASSYFPNTEAFF.